The text below deals with one TCR beta chain. This clonotype appeared a few times. Its binding antigen is unknown. The record has no base qualities; no much larger clone is one base away. This record belongs to a study of T-cell memory formation after mild COVID-19 (dated by TCRdb to about 2021). Study-wide context: TCR sequence clusters from the two donors were found to be largely donor specific. The cohort comprised two young, previously healthy adult volunteers, one female and one male. In a couple of donors, T-cell clones that expanded and contracted after mild COVID-19 were tracked by sequencing TCRalpha and TCRbeta repertoires over time. The paper's findings and limits, for the study overall: Some responding clones were detected in pre-infection memory, suggesting pre-existing cross-reactive memory T cells joined the SARS-CoV-2 response. Contracting CD4+ clones were found mainly in CM and EM memory subsets, while CD8+ clones were enriched in EMRA. The study covered only a couple of mild cases, and larger cohorts including severe cases with pre-infection samples were considered necessary. From day 15 to 85, contracting clones showed balanced CD4/CD8 phenotypes, whereas a second wave of clones that expanded from day 15 to 37 leaned towards CD4+. SARS-CoV-2 specificity was not confirmed for the second-wave clones peaking on day 37.

Ficoll-Paque density gradient centrifugation was the method used to isolate PBMCs. The instrument given in TCRdb is Illumina NovaSeq 6000. cDNA libraries for TCRalpha and TCRbeta were prepared by 5'RACE using constant-segment primers, with sample barcodes and unique molecular identifiers added. RNA was extracted from every sample with Trizol reagent. The libraries were amplified in two PCR steps, and the second step added a second sample barcode and Illumina TruSeq adapters. Libraries were sequenced on an Illumina NovaSeq with 2 x 150 bp paired-end reads. Turning to the authors' computational methods: Demultiplexing of reads and collapsing into UMI-guided consensus sequences were performed with migec v1.2.7. With mixcr v2.1.11, UMI consensuses were aligned to TRA and TRB V and J templates and assembled into clonotypes. A clonotype was counted as expanded or contracted only if both edgeR and NoisET called the change significant, with noise models trained on biological replicates. For edgeR calls, a false discovery rate-adjusted p below 0.01 and a log2 fold-change threshold of 1 were applied. As an exploratory analysis of dynamics, max-normalized trajectories of the 1000 most abundant clonotypes were examined by PCA with hierarchical clustering. Separately sequenced CD4+ and CD8+ repertoires were used to assign a CD4 or CD8 phenotype to each responding clone. Using fastp trimming at Q25 and MiXCR clonotype assembly, TCRdb reanalyzed the public sequencing data and kept in-frame beta chains. Each entry is one CDR3 protein sequence, shown with its most common DNA and genes. V and J calls and clone size were set by TCRdb, not the authors. This sample gives some 120,000 distinct CDR3 sequences in total; about 5.9% of them show up just once. The ten largest clones represent around 2% of the sample.

Ends trimmed: V by 3 bases, J by 5 bases; bases unmatched to a gene: 10. Taken from cysteine to phenylalanine, the CDR3 has 15 residues. Only the CDR3 DNA stays, 45 bases, in frame from base 1. The germline V gene gives CDR1 as SGHRS and CDR2 as YFSETQ. This clonotype originated in an adult woman who had mild COVID-19 (a few samples of this study predate the infection). The sample titles of this study are shuffled in the database, so cell type and time point are left out; the donor was told from shared clones. The sample consisted of PBMCs or a T cell subset sorted from them (not recorded which). Rearrangement joined TRBV5-1 to TRBJ1-1; 7 middle bases align to TRBD1. The CDR3 has the sequence CASSYRQGLGTEAFF. The nucleotides are TGCGCCAGCAGCTACCGACAGGGTTTGGGAACTGAAGCTTTCTTT.